These 32 T cell receptor beta chains originate from one sample sequenced in a study of cytomegalovirus exposure and HLA in healthy donors. The PCR used 60 Vbeta and 13 Jbeta primers. Clones were sequenced by immunoSEQ multiplex PCR, and TCRdb holds only the in-frame ones, with some missing. The data contain around 90,000 clones, around three fifths of them seen just once; the ten biggest clones take up about a fifth. The sample consisted of PBMCs. Every receptor here comes from a woman aged 45-65 years in good health and CMV-seropositive.

The chain is built from TRBV6-1 and TRBJ1-1; no clear D gene. Germline CDR1 is MNHNS and CDR2 is SASEGT. V lost 3 bases to trimming and J lost 3 bases, with 11 bases between them. The CDR3 covers 14 residues. CDR3 sequence: CASSERLGHTEAFF. In DNA, the CDR3 is TGTGCCAGCAGTGAGAGGTTGGGTCACACTGAAGCTTTCTTT.

V and J are TRBV7-8 and TRBJ2-1, with 8 positions matching TRBD2. This CDR3 comprises 13 residues. Germline loops: CDR1 SGHVS, CDR2 FQNEAQ. The V gene end was trimmed by 5 bases and the J gene end by 9 bases; junction bases not matched to a gene: 6. In nucleotides, the CDR3 is TGTGCCAGCAGCGAGGGACTAGTTGGTGAGCAGTTCTTC. It specifies CASSEGLVGEQFF.

This clone turned up a few times. The rearrangement links TRBV6-5 to TRBJ1-1; D may be TRBD1 (6 bases). The CDR3 contains 15 residues. Germline CDR1 reads MNHEY; CDR2 reads SVGAGI. Deletions cut 2 bases from V and 1 base from J, with 11 bases between. The CDR3 loop reads CASSYPGQENTEAFF. DNA of the CDR3: TGTGCCAGCAGTTACCCGGGACAAGAGAACACTGAAGCTTTCTTT.

V gene TRBV5-1 combines with J gene TRBJ2-3; 10 bases are a match to TRBD2. V shed 0 bases and J 4 bases; nucleotides not matched to a gene: 8. CDR3 length: 17 amino acids. Germline V gives CDR1 SGHRS, CDR2 YFSETQ. The CDR3 nucleotides are TGCGCCAGCAGCTTGGCCAAAACTAGCGGGGACGCAGATACGCAGTATTTT. The encoded protein is CASSLAKTSGDADTQYF.

The gene calls are TRBV7-8 and TRBJ2-1, with TRBD2 identical over 8 bases. The CDR3 runs 15 residues. Germline-derived CDR1 and CDR2 are SGHVS and FQNEAQ. V shed 5 bases, J shed 4 bases, and the junction held 7 bases outside the gene matches. The CDR3 loop is CASSLSGAHYNEQFF. The DNA of the CDR3 is TGTGCCAGCAGCCTTAGCGGGGCCCATTACAATGAGCAGTTCTTC.

The chain recombines TRBV13 with TRBJ1-1; D is unclear. The CDR3 has 10 amino acids. The germline V gene has CDR1 PRHDT and CDR2 FYEKMQ (reference sequence). V was clipped by 6 bases and J by 4 bases, with 3 bases between them. The CDR3 region is CASSITEAFF. The CDR3, as DNA: TGTGCCAGCAGTATCACTGAAGCTTTCTTT.

This clone was detected once. The V call is TRBV7-2, the J call TRBJ2-3; D unresolved. The CDR3 is 11 residues long. Germline V gene sequence: CDR1 SGHTA, CDR2 FQGNSA. The V end lost 7 bases, the J end lost 5 bases, and 7 bases lay between the germline ends. The CDR3 DNA reads as TGTGCCAGCACCGCCGGAGATACGCAGTATTTT. It specifies CASTAGDTQYF.

In DNA form, the CDR3 reads TGTGCCAGCAGTCACGACAGGGGGAGTAGGTATTTAGGTGAAGCTTTCTTT. It translates to CASSHDRGSRYLGEAFF. The chain recombines TRBV5-6 with TRBJ1-1; 9 nucleotides line up with TRBD1. The CDR3 consists of 17 residues. Germline V CDR1 and CDR2: SGHDT, YYEEEE. V lost 5 bases, J lost 7 bases, and 18 bases stayed unmatched.

The chain uses TRBV18 and TRBJ2-3; TRBD2 is a possible D gene (5 bases). The V gene lost 3 bases and the J gene lost 0 bases, with 13 bases spanning the gap. The CDR3 contains 16 residues. CDR1 and CDR2 (germline): KGHSH, LQKENI. CDR3: CASSPLTGTSTDTQYF. The CDR3 DNA reads as TGTGCCAGCTCACCTCTTACGGGAACTAGCACAGATACGCAGTATTTT.

By share, this clone ranks as medium-sized. This chain links TRBV28 with TRBJ1-1; tentative D call: TRBD1 (6 bases). Germline CDR1 reads MDHEN; CDR2 reads SYDVKM. Trimming took 10 bases from V and 0 from J, leaving 24 bases between them. This CDR3 has 17 amino acids. The CDR3 is CATFPGGANIMNTEAFF. The CDR3 DNA is TGTGCCACCTTCCCGGGGGGCGCAAACATAATGAACACTGAAGCTTTCTTT.

This clone has just one count. The chain has TRBV28 and TRBJ1-3, with 9 bases lining up with TRBD1. With V trimmed by 6 bases and J by 0 bases, 12 bases remained unmatched. This CDR3 comprises 18 residues. In germline, CDR1 is MDHEN, CDR2 SYDVKM. CDR3 nucleotides: TGTGCCAGCAGCACACCGGGACAGGGTCTGTTCTCTGGAAACACCATATATTTT. This encodes CASSTPGQGLFSGNTIYF.

J is TRBJ1-2 and V is TRBV11-2; no clear D. In germline, CDR1 is SGHAT, CDR2 FQNNGV. V lost 0 bases to trimming and J lost 5 bases, with 13 bases between them. This CDR3 region has 15 residues. The chain's CDR3 is CASSLDPSGRYGYTF. The CDR3 DNA reads as TGTGCCAGCAGCTTAGATCCGTCGGGGAGGTATGGCTACACCTTC.

V is TRBV5-1 and J is TRBJ1-6; 7 bases align to TRBD1. CDR3 length: 14 amino acids. From germline, CDR1 is SGHRS and CDR2 YFSETQ. The junction had 4 bases not matched to a gene; V was cut back by 0 bases and J by 10 bases. DNA for the CDR3: TGCGCCAGCAGCTTGGGTGAGGGGGCATCACCCCTCCACTTT. This translates into CASSLGEGASPLHF.

This clone was observed a handful of times. The DNA of the CDR3 is TGTGCCAGCAGCTCCCAGACAGGGGGGTTTGTTGAAGCTTTCTTT. It is translated as CASSSQTGGFVEAFF. The J gene is TRBJ1-1, the V gene TRBV7-2, with 9 bases aligning to TRBD1. The CDR3 consists of 15 residues. Germline CDR1 and CDR2: SGHTA and FQGNSA. V dropped 4 bases and J dropped 7; count of bases not matched to a gene: 10.

The CDR3 DNA reads TGTGCCAGCAGTTTAGGGGGGGACTACAATGAGCAGTTCTTC. It codes for CASSLGGDYNEQFF. The chain links TRBV28 to TRBJ2-1; 7 bases map to TRBD2. With V trimmed by 2 bases and J by 3 bases, 1 base remained unmatched. This CDR3 is built from 14 residues. CDR1 is MDHEN and CDR2 is SYDVKM in the germline V gene. Combining the CDR3 with reference TRBV28 and TRBJ2-1 gives the whole variable domain DVKVTQSSRYLVKRTGEKVFLECVQDMDHENMFWYRQDPGLGLRLIYFSYDVKMKEKGDIPEGYSVSREKKERFSLILESASTNQTSMYLCASSLGGDYNEQFFGPGTRLTVL.

At least ten counts were recorded for this clone. CDR3 DNA sequence: TGTGCCAGCAGTTTATCCTCCGGGACAGGGGTTACTGAAGCTTTCTTT. Translated, it gives CASSLSSGTGVTEAFF. The chain links TRBV6-5 to TRBJ1-1, with TRBD1 matching 10 bases. The CDR3 runs to 16 residues. The trim removed 4 bases at V and 5 bases at J, leaving 10 bases unmatched. The V gene's germline CDR1 is MNHEY and CDR2 SVGAGI.

This chain uses TRBV30 with TRBJ2-2; 10 nucleotides line up with TRBD1. V gave up 6 bases and J gave up 4 bases; unmatched junction bases: 17. The CDR3 has 18 residues. Per the germline V gene, CDR1 is GTSNPN and CDR2 is SVGIG (reference sequence). The DNA for the CDR3 is TGTGCCTGCCCACGGGACAGGGGATTGGGGGGCCTCACCGGGGAGCTGTTTTTT. Protein: CACPRDRGLGGLTGELFF. Variable domain in full (rest from reference TRBV30 and TRBJ2-2): SQTIHQWPATLVQPVGSPLSLECTVEGTSNPNLYWYRQAAGRGLQLLFYSVGIGQISSEVPQNLSASRPQDRQFILSSKKLLLSDSGFYLCACPRDRGLGGLTGELFFGEGSRLTVL.

This chain uses TRBV30 with TRBJ2-5; TRBD2 aligns across 9 bases. Germline V gives CDR1 GTSNPN, CDR2 SVGIG (reference sequence). The junction had 9 bases not matched to a gene; V was cut back by 2 bases and J by 5 bases. The CDR3 sequence is 15 residues long. CDR3 DNA: TGTGCCTGGAGTCCAGGGCTAGCGGGGTTGGAGACCCAGTACTTC. Residues: CAWSPGLAGLETQYF.

The rearrangement uses TRBV10-1 and TRBJ2-7; D call uncertain. V was shortened by 6 bases and J by 2 bases, with 11 bases between the two germline ends. CDR1 is WNHNN and CDR2 is SYGVQD in the germline V gene (reference sequence). The CDR3 length is 13 residues. In DNA form, the CDR3 reads TGCGCCAGCAGCCCCGGGTCCGCCTACGAGCAGTACTTC. It codes for CASSPGSAYEQYF.

V is TRBV15 and J is TRBJ1-3; perhaps TRBD1 as D (5 bases). The length of the CDR3 is 15 residues. V dropped 0 bases and J dropped 2 bases, with 8 bases sitting between them. Germline CDR1 reads LNHNV; CDR2 reads YYDKDF (reference sequence). The CDR3 coding sequence is TGTGCCACCAGCAGAGAAGGAGGGGCTGGAAACACCATATATTTT. This gives the protein CATSREGGAGNTIYF.

The V gene is TRBV14, the J gene TRBJ1-1; D is perhaps TRBD1 (6 bases). The CDR3 totals 14 residues. Trimming removed 4 bases from V and 7 bases from J, with 16 bases in between. Per the germline V gene, CDR1 is SGHDN and CDR2 is FVKESK. The CDR3 DNA is TGTGCCAGCAGCCCGCACAGGGATAGTAGTGAAGCTTTCTTT. This encodes CASSPHRDSSEAFF.

The chain is built from TRBV7-9 and TRBJ2-5, with TRBD1 identical over 10 bases. CDR1 SEHNR and CDR2 FQNEAQ come from the germline V gene (reference sequence). The V gene end was trimmed by 5 bases and the J gene end by 5 bases; junction bases not matched to a gene: 8. The CDR3 covers 15 residues. CDR3 DNA sequence: TGTGCCAGCAGCCCTAGACAGGGGGCTGAGGAGACCCAGTACTTC. Its translation: CASSPRQGAEETQYF.

The genes are TRBV29-1 and TRBJ2-1, with D perhaps matching TRBD2 (7 bases). The V gene's germline CDR1 is SQVTM and CDR2 ANQGSEA. This CDR3 has 11 amino acids. V was clipped by 6 bases and J by 6 bases, with 9 bases between them. The CDR3 nucleotides read TGCAGCGTCCGGGGGGCCAATGAGCAGTTCTTC. Amino acid sequence: CSVRGANEQFF.

This clone was picked up a small number of times. The chain links TRBV5-5 to TRBJ2-7, with 9 bases identical to TRBD2. V shed 4 bases, J shed 2 bases, and the junction held 7 bases outside the gene matches. Germline values: CDR1 SGHKS, CDR2 YYEKEE (reference sequence). This CDR3 has 15 amino acids. CDR3 sequence (DNA): TGTGCCAGCAGCACTTTAGCGGGGGTTGCCTACGAGCAGTACTTC. This sequence encodes CASSTLAGVAYEQYF.

The chain has TRBV19 and TRBJ2-3; 13 nucleotides match TRBD2. Germline V gene data show CDR1 as LNHDA and CDR2 as SQIVND (reference sequence). The CDR3 has 16 residues. The V and J ends lost 7 bases and 0 bases, in that order; junction bases with no gene match: 4. The CDR3 is CASTPTSGGSTDTQYF. DNA of the CDR3: TGTGCCAGTACCCCGACTAGCGGGGGGAGCACAGATACGCAGTATTTT.

The genes are TRBV7-9 and TRBJ2-1; the D gene is possibly TRBD2 (6 bases). This CDR3 region has 16 residues. Germline V gene data show CDR1 as SEHNR and CDR2 as FQNEAQ (reference sequence). Trimming pared 5 bases from V and 4 bases from J, leaving 18 bases between. The DNA for the CDR3 is TGTGCCAGCAGCCCATTCGGCGGGGCTAGATACAATGAGCAGTTCTTC. Amino acids: CASSPFGGARYNEQFF.

The rearrangement joins TRBV2 to TRBJ1-5, with a tentative D call TRBD1 (6 bases). Germline-derived CDR1 and CDR2 are SNHLY and FYNNEI. V lost 3 bases, J lost 2 bases, and 23 bases lay in between. This CDR3 spans 19 amino acids. The CDR3 DNA is TGTGCCAGCAGTGATAATAGAGGACAGTCAAGGGTGGGCAATCAGCCCCAGCATTTT. Translation gives CASSDNRGQSRVGNQPQHF.

The chain carries TRBV30 and TRBJ2-7; a weak D match, TRBD1 (5 bases). This CDR3 contains 11 residues. The germline V and J ends were trimmed by 6 bases and 4 bases, with 10 bases remaining between them. Germline V lookup: CDR1 GTSNPN, CDR2 SVGIG (reference sequence). DNA of the CDR3: TGTGCCTGCTCGACAGAGTACGAGCAGTACTTC. It translates to CACSTEYEQYF. Variable domain in full (rest from reference TRBV30 and TRBJ2-7): SQTIHQWPATLVQPVGSPLSLECTVEGTSNPNLYWYRQAAGRGLQLLFYSVGIGQISSEVPQNLSASRPQDRQFILSSKKLLLSDSGFYLCACSTEYEQYFGPGTRLTVT.

This clone was recorded only once. The V and J genes are TRBV5-1 and TRBJ1-1; 7 nucleotides align to TRBD1. J gave up 2 bases and V 0 bases, and 10 bases lay outside the gene matches. The CDR3 totals 17 residues. Per germline, CDR1 SGHRS and CDR2 YFSETQ. CDR3 DNA sequence: TGCGCCAGCAGCTTGGCCAGGGGGGTGGCCCTTAACACTGAAGCTTTCTTT. It yields the protein CASSLARGVALNTEAFF.

This clone has more than one count but fewer than ten. The rearrangement joins TRBV9 to TRBJ2-2; D remains unclear. CDR3 length: 13 residues. Germline-derived CDR1 and CDR2 are SGDLS and YYNGEE. The germline V and J ends were trimmed by 1 base and 6 bases, with 7 bases remaining between them. CDR3 sequence reads: CASSVFGAGELFF. CDR3 DNA sequence: TGTGCCAGCAGCGTATTCGGTGCCGGGGAGCTGTTTTTT.

The chain uses TRBV14 and TRBJ1-1; no clear D gene. V gave up 4 bases and J gave up 6 bases, with 12 bases separating them. CDR3 length equals 13 residues. Germline values: CDR1 SGHDN, CDR2 FVKESK. CDR3 sequence: CASSRGLDAEAFF. For the CDR3, the DNA is TGTGCCAGCAGCCGCGGATTAGACGCTGAAGCTTTCTTT.

This chain connects TRBV11-2 to TRBJ2-1, with no clear D. Trimming removed 1 base from V and 8 bases from J, with 15 bases in between. Germline V gene data show CDR1 as SGHAT and CDR2 as FQNNGV. The CDR3 runs 15 residues. The CDR3 sequence: CASSLVTSRGDEQFF. The CDR3 DNA is TGTGCCAGCAGCTTAGTGACCTCAAGAGGAGATGAGCAGTTCTTC.